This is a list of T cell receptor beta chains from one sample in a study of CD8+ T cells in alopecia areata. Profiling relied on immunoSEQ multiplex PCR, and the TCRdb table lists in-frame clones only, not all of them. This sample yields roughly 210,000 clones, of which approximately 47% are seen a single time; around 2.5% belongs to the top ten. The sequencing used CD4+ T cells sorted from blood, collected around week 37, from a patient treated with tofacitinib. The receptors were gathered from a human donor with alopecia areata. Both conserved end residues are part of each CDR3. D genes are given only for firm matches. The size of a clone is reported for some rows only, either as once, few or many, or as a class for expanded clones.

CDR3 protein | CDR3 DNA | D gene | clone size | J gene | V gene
CSVQMSGIGSYNEQFF | TGCAGCGTTCAAATGAGCGGGATAGGCTCCTACAATGAGCAGTTCTTC | TRBD2 | . | TRBJ2-1 | TRBV29-1
CACRAPGANVLTF | TGTGCCTGCAGGGCGCCTGGGGCCAACGTCCTGACTTTC | . | . | TRBJ2-6 | TRBV19
CASSLQVTGANVLTF | TGCGCCAGCAGTCTACAGGTGACTGGGGCCAACGTCCTGACTTTC | . | . | TRBJ2-6 | TRBV4-3
CSAGRGDYTF | TGCAGTGCTGGACGGGGTGACTACACCTTC | . | . | TRBJ1-2 | TRBV20-1
CASSFQADTQYF | TGTGCCAGCAGCTTCCAAGCGGATACGCAGTATTTT | . | few | TRBJ2-3 | TRBV7-9
CATRKTSGSSYEQYF | TGTGCCACCCGAAAGACTAGCGGGAGCTCCTACGAGCAGTACTTC | TRBD2 | . | TRBJ2-7 | TRBV2
CASSPQGGSGEQYF | TGCGCCAGCAGCCCACAGGGGGGAAGCGGCGAGCAGTACTTC | TRBD1 | . | TRBJ2-7 | TRBV5-1
CASSQDRDGSYEQYF | TGCGCCAGCAGCCAAGATCGGGATGGATCCTACGAGCAGTACTTC | . | . | TRBJ2-7 | TRBV5-4
CASSQDGNTDTQYF | TGTGCCAGCAGCCAAGATGGGAACACAGATACGCAGTATTTT | . | . | TRBJ2-3 | TRBV14
CASRGERNTEAFF | TGTGCCAGCCGGGGAGAGCGGAACACTGAAGCTTTCTTT | . | . | TRBJ1-1 | TRBV30
CSAGGRQLTDTQYF | TGCAGCGCGGGGGGTCGACAGCTCACAGATACGCAGTATTTT | TRBD2 | . | TRBJ2-3 | TRBV29-1
CASSLYGWRNTEAFF | TGTGCCAGCAGCTTATATGGGTGGAGGAACACTGAAGCTTTCTTT | . | . | TRBJ1-1 | TRBV7-2
CASRTGLQETQYF | TGTGCCAGCAGAACGGGACTTCAAGAGACCCAGTACTTC | . | . | TRBJ2-5 | TRBV6-5
CASSQGTGGQYEQYF | TGTGCCAGCAGCCAAGGGACAGGGGGCCAGTACGAGCAGTACTTC | TRBD1 | few | TRBJ2-7 | TRBV11-1
CACEDRGRLEQYF | TGTGCCTGCGAGGACAGGGGGCGTCTCGAGCAGTACTTC | TRBD1 | . | TRBJ2-7 | TRBV30
CASSYYNEQFF | TGTGCCAGCAGCTACTACAATGAGCAGTTCTTC | . | . | TRBJ2-1 | TRBV2
CASTAGVQETQYF | TGTGCCAGCACCGCAGGGGTCCAAGAGACCCAGTACTTC | . | . | TRBJ2-5 | TRBV7-2
CASSPRPPGQGAEETQYF | TGTGCCAGCAGCCCCCGACCCCCGGGACAGGGGGCGGAAGAGACCCAGTACTTC | TRBD1 | . | TRBJ2-5 | TRBV11-2
CASSLSLDNEQFF | TGTGCCAGCAGCTTGAGTCTAGACAATGAGCAGTTCTTC | . | few | TRBJ2-1 | TRBV7-2
CASSPQRPPNTGELFF | TGTGCCAGCTCACCACAGCGGCCCCCTAACACCGGGGAGCTGTTTTTT | . | few | TRBJ2-2 | TRBV18
CASSPTSWEAFF | TGTGCCAGCTCACCCACTTCGTGGGAAGCTTTCTTT | . | . | TRBJ1-1 | TRBV18
CAWRHRGLGTQYF | TGTGCCTGGAGGCATCGGGGGCTGGGGACCCAGTACTTC | . | . | TRBJ2-5 | TRBV30
CASSRQQNIQYF | TGTGCCAGCAGCCGCCAGCAAAACATTCAGTACTTC | . | few | TRBJ2-4 | TRBV5-6
CAWRGDRLNTEAFF | TGTGCCTGGAGGGGGGACAGGTTGAACACTGAAGCTTTCTTT | TRBD1 | few | TRBJ1-1 | TRBV30
CASSSLGSEQYF | TGTGCCAGCTCATCCTTGGGTAGCGAGCAGTACTTC | . | . | TRBJ2-7 | TRBV18
CASSLDRVKLFF | TGTGCCAGCAGCTTAGACAGAGTGAAACTGTTTTTT | . | many | TRBJ1-4 | TRBV7-2
CASSSIRLEHSYNEQFF | TGTGCCAGCAGCTCCATCAGACTAGAACACTCCTACAATGAGCAGTTCTTC | . | . | TRBJ2-1 | TRBV7-2
CASSFIGGSYNEQFF | TGTGCCAGCAGTTTCATTGGAGGGTCCTACAATGAGCAGTTCTTC | . | . | TRBJ2-1 | TRBV27
CASSLELGGVETQYF | TGTGCCAGCAGCTTAGAGCTAGGCGGGGTAGAGACCCAGTACTTC | . | few | TRBJ2-5 | TRBV11-2
CSARWTARDTF | TGCAGTGCTCGATGGACAGCGCGGGACACCTTC | . | few | TRBJ1-2 | TRBV20-1
CASSKGQGSSYEQYF | TGTGCCAGCAGCAAGGGACAGGGGAGCTCCTACGAGCAGTACTTC | TRBD1 | few | TRBJ2-7 | TRBV7-3
CASSSSLYGSTGELFF | TGTGCCAGCAGTTCTTCCCTATACGGGAGCACCGGGGAGCTGTTTTTT | . | few | TRBJ2-2 | TRBV6-5
CASRLAGWNADTQYF | TGTGCCAGCAGACTAGCGGGATGGAATGCAGATACGCAGTATTTT | TRBD2 | few | TRBJ2-3 | TRBV6-6
CASSQTSTGGSYNEQFF | TGCGCCAGCAGCCAGACTTCGACAGGGGGGTCCTACAATGAGCAGTTCTTC | TRBD1 | . | TRBJ2-1 | TRBV4-1
CAISGPSGPDTQYF | TGTGCCATCAGTGGACCTAGCGGCCCAGATACGCAGTATTTT | TRBD2 | few | TRBJ2-3 | TRBV10-3
CAWSVLGREVTEAFF | TGTGCCTGGAGTGTACTAGGCAGGGAAGTAACTGAAGCTTTCTTT | . | . | TRBJ1-1 | TRBV30
CASSSLAVNYGYTF | TGTGCCAGCAGTTCCTTGGCCGTAAACTATGGCTACACCTTC | . | many | TRBJ1-2 | TRBV6-6
CAIVRRAGLAGRTGELFF | TGTGCCATCGTAAGGAGGGCCGGACTAGCGGGAAGAACCGGGGAGCTGTTTTTT | TRBD2 | . | TRBJ2-2 | TRBV2
CSVNALGQPTDTQYF | TGCAGCGTAAACGCTTTAGGGCAACCCACAGATACGCAGTATTTT | . | . | TRBJ2-3 | TRBV29-1
CASSLGLAGGYNEQFF | TGTGCCAGCAGCTTAGGACTAGCGGGAGGCTACAATGAGCAGTTCTTC | TRBD2 | few | TRBJ2-1 | TRBV7-2
CAWHDRGSGNTIYF | TGTGCCTGGCACGACAGGGGATCTGGAAACACCATATATTTT | TRBD1 | few | TRBJ1-3 | TRBV30
CASSRDLRNEQYF | TGTGCCAGCAGCCGGGACTTGCGGAACGAGCAGTACTTC | . | . | TRBJ2-7 | TRBV5-4
CSGGISQETQYF | TGCAGCGGCGGTATTTCTCAAGAGACCCAGTACTTC | . | few | TRBJ2-5 | TRBV29-1
CASRGTSGNTGELFF | TGTGCCAGTCGGGGGACTAGCGGGAATACCGGGGAGCTGTTTTTT | TRBD2 | . | TRBJ2-2 | TRBV19
CASSLDAGANVLTF | TGCGCCAGCAGCTTGGACGCTGGGGCCAACGTCCTGACTTTC | . | . | TRBJ2-6 | TRBV5-1
CASRSGWSYNEQFF | TGTGCCAGTAGATCAGGGTGGTCCTACAATGAGCAGTTCTTC | . | . | TRBJ2-1 | TRBV19
CASSVGQDQFF | TGTGCCAGCAGCGTAGGACAGGATCAGTTCTTC | . | . | TRBJ2-1 | TRBV9
CASSGPGQNRYNEQFF | TGTGCCAGCAGCGGCCCAGGACAGAATCGCTACAATGAGCAGTTCTTC | . | few | TRBJ2-1 | TRBV7-2
CSGQGATNEKLFF | TGCAGCGGGCAGGGTGCAACTAATGAAAAACTGTTTTTT | . | . | TRBJ1-4 | TRBV29-1
CPFGTYTDTQYF | TGCCCATTTGGCACCTACACAGATACGCAGTATTTT | . | few | TRBJ2-3 | TRBV23-1
CAWSHTVSSGNTIYF | TGTGCCTGGAGTCATACAGTTAGCTCTGGAAACACCATATATTTT | . | few | TRBJ1-3 | TRBV30
CASSLTGGVETQYF | TGTGCCAGCAGTTTAACAGGGGGCGTGGAGACCCAGTACTTC | TRBD1 | few | TRBJ2-5 | TRBV6-5
CASSYSRSDNEQFF | TGTGCCAGCAGTTACTCGAGGTCTGACAATGAGCAGTTCTTC | . | . | TRBJ2-1 | TRBV6-5
CASSLGLAGGQNIQYF | TGTGCCAGCAGCCTGGGACTAGCGGGAGGTCAAAACATTCAGTACTTC | TRBD2 | few | TRBJ2-4 | TRBV7-2